Below, 21 T cell receptor beta chains from the same sample are listed, as sequenced in a study of T cell responses to AZD1222 COVID-19 vaccine. Generated by immunoSEQ multiplex PCR, the TCRdb table keeps only in-frame clones and is missing some. This sample carries nearly 80,000 clones, around 82% of them seen once, and the ten largest clones take 20% to 25%. The source was peripheral blood, collected on day 0 of AZD1222 vaccination. All receptors derive from an adult in good health.

This chain uses TRBV12-3 or TRBV12-4 with TRBJ2-7, with a tentative D call TRBD2 (5 bases). V was clipped by 5 bases and J by 6 bases, with 14 bases between them. The CDR3 contains 13 residues. CDR3 DNA: TGTGCCAGCAGTCTAATCCCCCGGGGCGAGCAGTACTTC. This translates into CASSLIPRGEQYF.

The CDR3 is CASSRRQANEKLFF. CDR3 coding DNA: TGCGCCAGCAGCCGCCGACAGGCTAATGAAAAACTGTTTTTT. The V call is TRBV4-1, the J call TRBJ1-4; perhaps TRBD1 as D (6 bases). V lost 4 bases and J lost 3, with 9 bases in between. Germline loops: CDR1 MGHRA, CDR2 YSYEKL. The CDR3 length is 14 residues.

The gene calls are TRBV10-3 and TRBJ1-3; 7 bases fit TRBD1. The length of the CDR3 is 15 residues. V shed 0 bases, J shed 8 bases, and the junction held 7 bases outside the gene matches. Germline CDR1 is ENHRY and CDR2 is SYGVKD. CDR3 loop: CAISESLTGSDTIYF. The CDR3 DNA follows: TGTGCCATCAGTGAGTCTCTGACAGGGTCAGACACCATATATTTT.

This chain connects TRBV7-8 to TRBJ1-1; D is uncertain. The length of the CDR3 is 14 residues. CDR1 SGHVS and CDR2 FQNEAQ come from the germline V gene. Trimming removed 0 bases from V and 4 bases from J, with 9 bases in between. In DNA form, the CDR3 reads TGTGCCAGCAGCTTAGCACGGGGAGGCACTGAAGCTTTCTTT. This translates into CASSLARGGTEAFF.

This chain uses TRBV19 with TRBJ2-2, with D possibly matching TRBD1 (6 bases). CDR3 length equals 14 residues. Germline loops: CDR1 LNHDA, CDR2 SQIVND (reference sequence). V was cut by 6 bases and J by 5 bases, with 13 bases left in between. The DNA of the CDR3 is TGTGCCAGTAGGAGGCAGGGGAAGACCGGGGAGCTGTTTTTT. Amino acids: CASRRQGKTGELFF. Full variable domain (rest looked up from reference TRBV19 and TRBJ2-2): DGGITQSPKYLFRKEGQNVTLSCEQNLNHDAMYWYRQDPGQGLRLIYYSQIVNDFQKGDIAEGYSVSREKKESFPLTVTSAQKNPTAFYLCASRRQGKTGELFFGEGSRLTVL.

The V call is TRBV7-2, the J call TRBJ2-4; tentatively, D is TRBD1 or TRBD2 (5 bases each). V shed 2 bases and J shed 8 bases, with 16 bases lying between them. This CDR3 contains 15 residues. CDR1 is SGHTA and CDR2 is FQGNSA in the germline V gene. This chain's CDR3 is CASSLRGTLGDIQYF. As DNA, the CDR3 is TGTGCCAGCAGCTTAAGAGGGACCTTGGGGGACATTCAGTACTTC.

This clone was recorded once. This rearrangement joins TRBV7-9 to TRBJ1-1, with 8 positions matching TRBD1. Trimming at V came to 5 bases and at J to 0 bases, leaving 5 bases not matched to a gene. Germline CDR1 is SEHNR and CDR2 is FQNEAQ (reference sequence). CDR3 length equals 15 residues. CDR3 sequence (DNA): TGTGCCAGCAGCCCCTGGACAGGGTTGAACACTGAAGCTTTCTTT. Its protein product is CASSPWTGLNTEAFF.

The gene calls are TRBV28 and TRBJ2-3; D call uncertain. CDR1 is MDHEN, CDR2 SYDVKM, per germline. The V and J ends lost 3 bases and 0 bases respectively, with 7 bases between them. The CDR3 totals 14 residues. The CDR3 loop is CASSLGGSTDTQYF. DNA of the CDR3: TGTGCCAGCAGTTTGGGCGGAAGCACAGATACGCAGTATTTT.

The J gene is TRBJ1-6, the V gene TRBV3-1 (or the pseudogene TRBV3-2), with TRBD1 identical over 7 bases. Germline trimming cut 4 bases from V and 0 bases from J; bases unmatched to any gene: 6. The V gene's germline CDR1 is LGHDT and CDR2 YNNKEL (reference sequence). This CDR3 is built from 17 residues. The CDR3 loop is CASSLSGQSSYNSPLHF. Here the CDR3 DNA reads TGTGCCAGCAGCCTATCGGGACAGAGCTCCTATAATTCACCCCTCCACTTT.

The chain couples TRBV27 to TRBJ2-7, with D possibly being TRBD2 (7 bases). V shed 5 bases and J shed 2 bases, with 25 bases lying between them. The CDR3 is 18 residues long. The germline V gene encodes CDR1 MNHEY and CDR2 SMNVEV (reference sequence). DNA for the CDR3: TGTGCCAGCAGTCGACAGGCACTAGCGTCTCGAAATCCCTACGAGCAGTACTTC. Its translation is CASSRQALASRNPYEQYF.

The chain couples TRBV6-5 to TRBJ1-2; D gene ambiguous. The germline gives CDR1 MNHEY, CDR2 SVGAGI. Between the trimmed V and J ends, which lost 5 bases and 4 bases, there was a span of 11 bases. The CDR3 consists of 13 residues. The CDR3 is CASSLTSPYGYTF. The CDR3 bases are TGTGCCAGCAGTCTGACAAGTCCCTATGGCTACACCTTC.

The V gene is TRBV4-1, the J gene TRBJ1-5; 9 bases agree with TRBD1. The trim removed 4 bases at V and 7 bases at J, leaving 5 bases unmatched. CDR1 is MGHRA, CDR2 YSYEKL, per germline. The CDR3 is 14 residues long. The CDR3 sequence: CASSPQGALQPQHF. The CDR3 DNA reads TGCGCCAGCAGCCCACAGGGGGCTTTACAGCCCCAGCATTTT.

The gene calls are TRBV7-9 and TRBJ2-2; TRBD1 agrees at 9 bases. The ends lost 3 bases at V and 7 bases at J; junction bases unmatched: 3. There are 14 residues in the CDR3. CDR1 is SEHNR and CDR2 is FQNEAQ in the germline V gene (reference sequence). CDR3 nucleotide sequence: TGTGCCAGCAGCTTGGGACAGGGAGGCGGGGAGCTGTTTTTT. Amino acid sequence: CASSLGQGGGELFF.

This clone occurred a few times. The rearrangement links TRBV12-3 or TRBV12-4 to TRBJ1-2, with D perhaps matching TRBD1 (6 bases). CDR3 length equals 12 residues. V lost 6 bases and J 7 bases, leaving 12 bases between the germline ends. This chain's CDR3 is CASRSQGGGYTF. DNA for the CDR3: TGTGCCAGCAGATCACAGGGCGGTGGCTACACCTTC.

The J gene is TRBJ1-4, the V gene TRBV10-3; D is possibly TRBD1 (5 bases). Deletions cut 0 bases from V and 7 bases from J, with 12 bases between. The CDR3 has 15 amino acids. Germline CDR1 is ENHRY and CDR2 is SYGVKD. CDR3 coding DNA: TGTGCCATCAGTGAGTCTGGGGGAGTGGCTGAAAAACTGTTTTTT. Protein sequence: CAISESGGVAEKLFF.

The genes are TRBV11-3 and TRBJ2-3; D gene uncertain. V shed 0 bases and J shed 6 bases, with 10 bases lying between them. The germline V gene has CDR1 SGHNT and CDR2 YENEEA. The CDR3 length is 14 residues. The CDR3 here is CASSLDYVADTQYF. The CDR3 region has the DNA TGTGCCAGCAGCTTAGATTACGTGGCGGATACGCAGTATTTT.

V and J are TRBV4-1 and TRBJ1-1; D unclear. The CDR3 length is 14 residues. Looked up from germline, CDR1 is MGHRA and CDR2 is YSYEKL. V lost 4 bases to trimming and J lost 5 bases, with 14 bases between them. The CDR3 is CASSPGRTATEAFF. CDR3 DNA sequence: TGCGCCAGCAGCCCCGGCCGGACGGCGACTGAAGCTTTCTTT.

Concerning this clone: Other nucleotide sequences from this sample produce the same CDR3. This chain connects TRBV28 to TRBJ1-2; tentative D call: TRBD1 (5 bases). This CDR3 has 13 residues. Germline CDR1 and CDR2: MDHEN and SYDVKM. The germline V and J ends were trimmed by 3 bases and 7 bases, with 12 bases remaining between them. The CDR3 DNA follows: TGTGCCAGCAGTTTGAAGGGGCAGGGTGGCTACACCTTC. Translation gives CASSLKGQGGYTF.

The chain links TRBV30 to TRBJ1-3, with no clear D. Germline V gene data show CDR1 as GTSNPN and CDR2 as SVGIG (reference sequence). The ends were cut back, 3 bases at V and 4 bases at J, with 4 bases in the middle. The CDR3 has 11 residues. CDR3 DNA sequence: TGTGCCTGGAGGCACGGAAACACCATATATTTT. Its protein product is CAWRHGNTIYF.

The chain couples TRBV28 to TRBJ1-3; D unclear. The CDR3 totals 16 residues. Germline assignment: CDR1 MDHEN and CDR2 SYDVKM. V was trimmed by 5 bases and J by 0 bases, leaving 14 bases between them. CDR3: CASSPSEGFSGNTIYF. CDR3 sequence (DNA): TGTGCCAGCAGTCCGTCGGAGGGTTTCTCTGGAAACACCATATATTTT.

The chain recombines TRBV30 with TRBJ2-3; tentatively, D is TRBD1 or TRBD2 (6 bases each). The CDR3 contains 12 residues. Germline V CDR1 and CDR2: GTSNPN, SVGIG (reference sequence). The ends were cut back, 4 bases at V and 5 bases at J, with 10 bases in the middle. CDR3 DNA: TGTGCCTGGACTGGAGGGGGAGATACGCAGTATTTT. Residues: CAWTGGGDTQYF.